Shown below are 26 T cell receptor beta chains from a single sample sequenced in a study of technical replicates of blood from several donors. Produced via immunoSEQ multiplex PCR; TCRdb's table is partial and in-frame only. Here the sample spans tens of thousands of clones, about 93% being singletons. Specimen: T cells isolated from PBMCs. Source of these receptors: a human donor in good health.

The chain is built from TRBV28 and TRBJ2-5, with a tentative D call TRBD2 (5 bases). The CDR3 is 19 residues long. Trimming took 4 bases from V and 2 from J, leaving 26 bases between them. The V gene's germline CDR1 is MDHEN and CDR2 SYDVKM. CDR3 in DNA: TGTGCCAGCAGTTGGGCGGGTCAACGGCTGTACCGGGGACAAGAGACCCAGTACTTC. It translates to CASSWAGQRLYRGQETQYF.

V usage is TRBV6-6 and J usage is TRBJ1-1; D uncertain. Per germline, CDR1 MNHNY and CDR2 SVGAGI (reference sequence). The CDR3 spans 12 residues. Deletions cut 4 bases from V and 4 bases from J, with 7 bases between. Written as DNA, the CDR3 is TGTGCCAGCAGTTTCAGAGGCACTGAAGCTTTCTTT. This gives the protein CASSFRGTEAFF.

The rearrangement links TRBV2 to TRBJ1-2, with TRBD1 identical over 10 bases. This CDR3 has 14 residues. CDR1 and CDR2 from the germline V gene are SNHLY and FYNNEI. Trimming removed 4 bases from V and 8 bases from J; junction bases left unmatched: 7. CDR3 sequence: CASSVLGTGEGYTF. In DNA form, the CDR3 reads TGTGCCAGCAGTGTCCTGGGGACAGGGGAAGGCTACACCTTC.

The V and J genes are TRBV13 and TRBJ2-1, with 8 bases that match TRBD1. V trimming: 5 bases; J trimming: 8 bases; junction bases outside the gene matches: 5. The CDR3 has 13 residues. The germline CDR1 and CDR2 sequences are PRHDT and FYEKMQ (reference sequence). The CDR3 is CASSADRGHEQFF. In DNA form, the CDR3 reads TGTGCCAGCAGCGCCGACAGGGGCCATGAGCAGTTCTTC.

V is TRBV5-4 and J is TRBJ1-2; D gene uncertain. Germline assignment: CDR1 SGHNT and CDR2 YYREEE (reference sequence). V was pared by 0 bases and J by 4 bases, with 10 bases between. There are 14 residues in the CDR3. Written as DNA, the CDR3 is TGTGCCAGCAGCTTGGGCTTAAGAGGCTATGGCTACACCTTC. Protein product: CASSLGLRGYGYTF.

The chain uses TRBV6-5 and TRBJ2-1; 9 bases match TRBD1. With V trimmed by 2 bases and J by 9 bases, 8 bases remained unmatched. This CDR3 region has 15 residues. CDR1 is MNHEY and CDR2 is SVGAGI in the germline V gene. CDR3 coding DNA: TGTGCCAGCAGTTACCGGCCGGGACAGGGTGTTGAGCAGTTCTTC. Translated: CASSYRPGQGVEQFF.

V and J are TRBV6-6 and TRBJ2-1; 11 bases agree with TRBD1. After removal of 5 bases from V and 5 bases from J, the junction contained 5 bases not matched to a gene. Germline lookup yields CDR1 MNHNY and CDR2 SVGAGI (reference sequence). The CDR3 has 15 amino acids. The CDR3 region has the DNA TGTGCCAGCAGTGATGGGACAGGGGGGCACAATGAGCAGTTCTTC. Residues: CASSDGTGGHNEQFF.

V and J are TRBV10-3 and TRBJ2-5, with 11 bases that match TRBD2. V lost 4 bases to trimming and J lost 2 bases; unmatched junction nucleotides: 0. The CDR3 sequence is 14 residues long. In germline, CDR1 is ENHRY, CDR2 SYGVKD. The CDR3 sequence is CAISGTSGQETQYF. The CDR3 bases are TGTGCCATCAGTGGGACTAGCGGGCAAGAGACCCAGTACTTC.

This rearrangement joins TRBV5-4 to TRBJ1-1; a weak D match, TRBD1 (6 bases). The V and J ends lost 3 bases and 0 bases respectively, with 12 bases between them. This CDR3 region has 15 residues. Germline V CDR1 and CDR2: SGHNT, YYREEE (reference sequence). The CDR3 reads CASSSNRAMNTEAFF. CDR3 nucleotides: TGTGCCAGCAGCTCCAACAGGGCTATGAACACTGAAGCTTTCTTT.

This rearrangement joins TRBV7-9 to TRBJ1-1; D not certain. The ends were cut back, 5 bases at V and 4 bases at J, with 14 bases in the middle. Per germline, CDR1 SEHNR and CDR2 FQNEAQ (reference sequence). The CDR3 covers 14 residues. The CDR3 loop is CASSTPLAGTEAFF. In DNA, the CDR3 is TGTGCCAGCAGCACTCCTTTGGCGGGCACTGAAGCTTTCTTT.

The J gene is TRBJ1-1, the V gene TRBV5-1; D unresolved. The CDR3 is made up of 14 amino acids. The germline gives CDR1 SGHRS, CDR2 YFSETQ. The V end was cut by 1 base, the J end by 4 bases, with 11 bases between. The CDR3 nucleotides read TGCGCCAGCAGCTTGACCGGGATGGGCACTGAAGCTTTCTTT. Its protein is CASSLTGMGTEAFF.

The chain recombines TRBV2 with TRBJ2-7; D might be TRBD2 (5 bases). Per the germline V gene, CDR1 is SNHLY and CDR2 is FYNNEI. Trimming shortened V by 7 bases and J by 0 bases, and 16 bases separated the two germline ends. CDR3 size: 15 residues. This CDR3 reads CASTEWRANSYEQYF. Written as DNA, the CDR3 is TGTGCCAGCACCGAGTGGCGGGCCAACTCCTACGAGCAGTACTTC.

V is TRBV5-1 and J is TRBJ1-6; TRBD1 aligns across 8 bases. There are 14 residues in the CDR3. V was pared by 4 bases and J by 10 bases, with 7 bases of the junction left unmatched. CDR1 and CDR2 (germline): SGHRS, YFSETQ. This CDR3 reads CASSPRTGPSPLHF. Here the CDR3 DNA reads TGCGCCAGCAGCCCGAGGACAGGGCCCTCACCCCTCCACTTT.

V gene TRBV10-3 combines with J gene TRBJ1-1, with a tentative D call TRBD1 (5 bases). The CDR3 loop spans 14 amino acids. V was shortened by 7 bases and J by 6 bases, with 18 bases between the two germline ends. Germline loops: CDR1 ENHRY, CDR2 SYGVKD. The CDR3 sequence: CAIKSLSGGSEAFF. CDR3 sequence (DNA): TGTGCCATCAAGAGTTTATCGGGGGGATCTGAAGCTTTCTTT.

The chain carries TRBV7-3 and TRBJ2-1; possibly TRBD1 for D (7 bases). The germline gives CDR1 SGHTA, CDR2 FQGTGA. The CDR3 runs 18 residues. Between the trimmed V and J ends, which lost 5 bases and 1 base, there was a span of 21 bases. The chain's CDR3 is CASSPRRDSPGSYNEQFF. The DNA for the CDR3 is TGTGCCAGCAGCCCACGGCGGGACAGTCCAGGTTCCTACAATGAGCAGTTCTTC. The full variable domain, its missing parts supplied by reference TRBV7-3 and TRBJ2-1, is GAGVSQTPSNKVTEKGKYVELRCDPISGHTALYWYRQSLGQGPEFLIYFQGTGAADDSGLPNDRFFAVRPEGSVSTLKIQRTERGDSAVYLCASSPRRDSPGSYNEQFFGPGTRLTVL.

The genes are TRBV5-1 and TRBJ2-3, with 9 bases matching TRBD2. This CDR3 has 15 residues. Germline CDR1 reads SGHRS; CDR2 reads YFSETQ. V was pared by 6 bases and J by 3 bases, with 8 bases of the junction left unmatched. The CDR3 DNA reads TGCGCCAGCATGACTAGCGGTCGTTTTACAGATACGCAGTATTTT. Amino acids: CASMTSGRFTDTQYF.

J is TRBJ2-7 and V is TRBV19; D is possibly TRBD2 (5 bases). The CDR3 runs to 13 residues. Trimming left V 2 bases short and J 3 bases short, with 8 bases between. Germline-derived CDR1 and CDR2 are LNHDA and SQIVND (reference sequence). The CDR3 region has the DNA TGTGCCAGTAGTATAAGTGAGGGCTACGAGCAGTACTTC. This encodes CASSISEGYEQYF.

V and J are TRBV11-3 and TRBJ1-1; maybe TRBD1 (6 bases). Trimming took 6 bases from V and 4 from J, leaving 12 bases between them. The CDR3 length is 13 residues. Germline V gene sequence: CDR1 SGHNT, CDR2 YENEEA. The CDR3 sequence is CASSSGVATEAFF. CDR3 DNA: TGTGCCAGCAGTTCAGGGGTCGCCACTGAAGCTTTCTTT. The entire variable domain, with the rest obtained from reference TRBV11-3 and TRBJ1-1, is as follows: EAGVVQSPRYKIIEKKQPVAFWCNPISGHNTLYWYLQNLGQGPELLIRYENEEAVDDSQLPKDRFSAERLKGVDSTLKIQPAELGDSAVYLCASSSGVATEAFFGQGTRLTVV.

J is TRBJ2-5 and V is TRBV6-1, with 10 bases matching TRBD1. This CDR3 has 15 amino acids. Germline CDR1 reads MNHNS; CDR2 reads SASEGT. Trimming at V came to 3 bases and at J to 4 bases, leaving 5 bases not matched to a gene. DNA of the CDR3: TGTGCCAGCAGTGAGGGGACAGGGGTTGCAGAGACCCAGTACTTC. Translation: CASSEGTGVAETQYF.

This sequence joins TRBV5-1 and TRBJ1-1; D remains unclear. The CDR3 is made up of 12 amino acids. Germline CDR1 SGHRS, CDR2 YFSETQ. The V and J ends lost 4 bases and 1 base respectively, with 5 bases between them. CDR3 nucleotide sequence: TGCGCCAGCAGCGTATCGAACACTGAAGCTTTCTTT. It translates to CASSVSNTEAFF.

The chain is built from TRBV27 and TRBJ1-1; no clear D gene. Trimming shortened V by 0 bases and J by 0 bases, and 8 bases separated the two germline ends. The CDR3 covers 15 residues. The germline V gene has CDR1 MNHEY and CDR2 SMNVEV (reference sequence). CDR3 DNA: TGTGCCAGCAGTTTATCCTCAGGCATGAACACTGAAGCTTTCTTT. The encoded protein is CASSLSSGMNTEAFF.

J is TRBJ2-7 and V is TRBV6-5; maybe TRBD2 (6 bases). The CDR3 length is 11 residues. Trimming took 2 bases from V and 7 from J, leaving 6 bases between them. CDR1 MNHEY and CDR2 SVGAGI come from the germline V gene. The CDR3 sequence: CASSYAGEQYF. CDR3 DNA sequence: TGTGCCAGCAGTTACGCGGGGGAGCAGTACTTC.

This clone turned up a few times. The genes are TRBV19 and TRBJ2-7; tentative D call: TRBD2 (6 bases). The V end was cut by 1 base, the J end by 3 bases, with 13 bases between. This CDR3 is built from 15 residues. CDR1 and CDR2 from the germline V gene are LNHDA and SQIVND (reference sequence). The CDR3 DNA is TGTGCCAGTAGTATAGGTGGAGGGCCGAACTACGAGCAGTACTTC. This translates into CASSIGGGPNYEQYF.

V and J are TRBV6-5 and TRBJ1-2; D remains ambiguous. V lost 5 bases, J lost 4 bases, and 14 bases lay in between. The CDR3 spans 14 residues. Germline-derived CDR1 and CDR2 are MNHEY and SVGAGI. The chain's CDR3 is CASSTSDRFYGYTF. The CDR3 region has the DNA TGTGCCAGCAGTACAAGCGACCGATTCTATGGCTACACCTTC.

In DNA, the CDR3 is TGCGCCAGCAGCTTACAGGGACAATACGAGCAGTACTTC. It yields the protein CASSLQGQYEQYF. The genes are TRBV5-1 and TRBJ2-7, with D perhaps matching TRBD1 (6 bases). V shed 2 bases and J shed 4 bases, with 10 bases lying between them. CDR3 length equals 13 residues. Per the germline V gene, CDR1 is SGHRS and CDR2 is YFSETQ.

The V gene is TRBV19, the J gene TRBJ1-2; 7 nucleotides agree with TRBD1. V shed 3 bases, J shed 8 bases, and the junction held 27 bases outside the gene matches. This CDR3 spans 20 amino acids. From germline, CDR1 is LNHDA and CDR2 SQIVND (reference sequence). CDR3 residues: CASSIGGQYGMGRNNEGYTF. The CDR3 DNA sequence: TGTGCCAGTAGTATCGGGGGACAGTACGGGATGGGTCGGAACAACGAGGGCTACACCTTC.